The 9 T cell receptor beta chains in this list originate from one sample, sequenced in a study of vaccination and CD4 T cells after COVID-19. Described treatment: roughly 10-day PBMC culture with coronavirus spike peptide pools or control peptides (ViraFEST assay). Scientists ran DNA taken from cultured CD4+ T cells through the Oncomine TCR Beta short-read assay for sequencing. TCRdb analysed the PCR reads with MiXCR anew, one entry per CDR3 protein. The table shows about 2,300 distinct CDR3 sequences, with roughly 27% occurring only once. These TCRs' antigens remain unknown. Sequencing used CD4+ T cells from blood, cultured in vitro, obtained after SARS-CoV-2 vaccination. The receptors derive from a human donor who had recovered from COVID-19.

By sample fraction, this clonotype is medium-sized (0.01 to 0.1%). The J gene is TRBJ1-2, the V gene TRBV20-1; D gene unclear. Germline CDR1 reads DFQATT; CDR2 reads SNEGSKA (reference sequence). The CDR3 is 13 amino acids. V was pared by 0 bases and J by 3 bases, with 8 bases between. CDR3 in amino acids: CSARDSRDYGYTF. CDR3 in DNA: TGCAGTGCTAGAGACAGCCGGGACTATGGCTACACCTTC.

This clonotype is labeled as medium-sized (0.01 to 0.1%). The chain recombines TRBV20-1 with TRBJ2-5; no definite D call. Germline V gene sequence: CDR1 DFQATT, CDR2 SNEGSKA (reference sequence). The CDR3 covers 15 residues. The ends were cut back, 1 base at V and 7 bases at J, with 19 bases in the middle. The CDR3 loop reads CSARVLASIKVTQYF. The CDR3 coding sequence is TGCAGTGCTAGAGTTCTGGCCAGCATTAAGGTGACCCAGTACTTC.

By share, this clonotype ranks as medium-sized. The rearrangement uses TRBV7-2 and TRBJ1-2, with D unresolved. Looked up from germline, CDR1 is SGHTA and CDR2 is FQGNSA. This CDR3 is built from 13 residues. V shed 5 bases and J shed 5 bases, with 12 bases lying between them. For the CDR3, the DNA is TGTGCCAGCAGCCCCAGCATCATGTATGGCTACACCTTC. Protein: CASSPSIMYGYTF.

This clonotype was detected a few times. This chain uses TRBV7-2 with TRBJ1-2, with TRBD1 matching over 8 bases. Per germline, CDR1 SGHTA and CDR2 FQGNSA. The V and J ends lost 5 bases and 3 bases, in that order; junction bases with no gene match: 11. The CDR3 is 16 amino acids. The CDR3, as DNA: TGTGCCAGCAGCACGAGGGGACAGGACAACTACTATGGCTACACCTTC. It codes for CASSTRGQDNYYGYTF.

This clonotype was picked up one time. The J gene is TRBJ2-7, the V gene TRBV29-1, with 7 bases fitting TRBD1. The V segment lost 4 bases and the J segment 5 bases; nucleotides outside the gene matches: 8. The CDR3 is made up of 13 amino acids. The germline V gene has CDR1 SQVTM and CDR2 ANQGSEA. This chain's CDR3 is CSVVRQGIHEQYF. For the CDR3, the DNA is TGCAGCGTTGTAAGACAGGGAATCCACGAGCAGTACTTC.

The chain uses TRBV12-5 and TRBJ1-2, with 9 bases identical to TRBD1. Germline CDR1 and CDR2: LGHNT and FRNRAP. With V trimmed by 6 bases and J by 8 bases, 7 bases remained unmatched. The CDR3 runs to 13 residues. The CDR3 loop is CASGQGQGEGYTF. CDR3 bases: TGTGCTAGTGGGCAGGGACAGGGCGAAGGCTACACCTTC.

In this sample, this clonotype is medium-sized (0.01 to 0.1%). The rearrangement links TRBV20-1 to TRBJ1-6, with TRBD1 matching over 8 bases. The J segment lost 6 bases and the V segment lost 5 bases, leaving 9 bases of the junction unmatched. Looked up from germline, CDR1 is DFQATT and CDR2 is SNEGSKA (reference sequence). The CDR3 covers 15 residues. The CDR3 region is CSALPDRVLNSPLHF. CDR3 DNA sequence: TGCAGTGCTCTCCCGGACAGGGTCCTTAATTCACCCCTCCACTTT.

The rearrangement links TRBV20-1 to TRBJ1-3; D uncertain. The V end lost 4 bases, the J end lost 2 bases, and 9 bases lay between the germline ends. The CDR3 extends over 13 amino acids. Germline assignment: CDR1 DFQATT and CDR2 SNEGSKA (reference sequence). CDR3 region: CSATEAPGNTIYF. DNA for the CDR3: TGCAGTGCTACGGAGGCCCCTGGAAACACCATATATTTT.

The chain recombines TRBV12-2 with TRBJ1-5; whether TRBD1, the table's D call, matches the DNA was not checked. TRBV12-2 is listed as a pseudogene. There are 15 residues in the CDR3. The CDR3 nucleotides read TGTGCAAGTCGCTTACCACAGGGGCAGGAGCAGCCCCAGCATTTT. Translation: CASRLPQGQEQPQHF.